This T cell receptor beta chain was observed in a study of cytomegalovirus exposure and HLA in healthy donors. Study summary: Around 80 million unique TCRs from HLA-typed donors were held in an early data release.

A note on this clone: Its antigen is currently unknown.

General study results and limits: A few chains linked to CMV were shown in vitro to be specific for CMV antigens. In an earlier analysis, productive rearrangement rates for most beta V segments clustered near 87% or 30%.

Healthy bone marrow donors supplied every sample. Vbeta (60) and Jbeta (13) primers were used in the PCR. This table comes from immunoSEQ multiplex PCR, and its TCRdb copy is limited to in-frame clones, with some not included. The sample includes some 200,000 clones, about three quarters of them seen just once. Trimming cost V 1 base and J 6 bases, with 10 bases left between them. This CDR3 region has 14 residues. Germline V gene lookup returns CDR1 MNHEY and CDR2 SVGAGI. This TCR was recovered from a female donor in good health and CMV-seronegative. Sequenced sample: PBMCs. The chain carries TRBV6-5 and TRBJ2-1; the D gene is possibly TRBD2 (5 bases). DNA of the CDR3: TGTGCCAGCAGTTACTTCGGGGTTGGCAATGAGCAGTTCTTC. Translation: CASSYFGVGNEQFF.